This entry features one T cell receptor beta chain sequence. One entry per CDR3 protein, called by TCRdb with MiXCR from the 5' RACE reads. The data show hundreds of thousands of distinct CDR3 sequences, roughly 15% seen once. These data originate in a study of T-cell memory formation after mild COVID-19. Study-wide context: TCR clusters showed largely donor specificity.

The receptor comes from a man aged 18 to 29 who had mild COVID-19 (a few samples of this study predate the infection). Cell type and time point are not known. Sequenced: PBMCs or a T cell subset sorted from them (not recorded which).

The CDR3 DNA reads as TGTGCCAGCAGCTACCCCGGCGAGGGTGACACCGGGGAGCTGTTTTTT. It encodes CASSYPGEGDTGELFF. The chain combines TRBV7-9 with TRBJ2-2; possibly TRBD2 for D (5 bases). V was cut by 4 bases and J by 3 bases, with 15 bases left in between. Germline V lookup: CDR1 SEHNR, CDR2 FQNEAQ (reference sequence). The CDR3 runs to 16 residues.